The entry below gives a single TCR beta chain sequence along with its context. Its antigen is still unknown. This entry comes from a study of T cell repertoires in cytomegalovirus infection. Study-level findings and limits: There were HLA-C-restricted CMV-specific TCR beta clonotypes dominating the ex vivo response.

MiXCR was run by TCRdb on the reads, yielding one entry per CDR3 protein. Of fewer than 1,000,000 distinct CDR3 sequences listed, approximately 30% are singletons. The germline V and J ends were trimmed by 0 bases and 6 bases, with 12 bases remaining between them. Germline V lookup: CDR1 MGHRA, CDR2 YSYEKL. The CDR3 loop spans 15 amino acids. The V call is TRBV4-1, the J call TRBJ2-1; D possibly corresponds to TRBD2 (5 bases). This sequence originates from a human donor in good health (CMV status not recorded). Some clones in this sample may be carry-over from other donors' samples. This material consisted of cultured CD8+ T cells from PBMCs, taken from culture after CMV antigen stimulation. The CDR3 loop reads CASSQEASPGNEQFF. The CDR3 nucleotides read TGCGCCAGCAGCCAAGAAGCTAGCCCGGGCAATGAGCAGTTCTTC.